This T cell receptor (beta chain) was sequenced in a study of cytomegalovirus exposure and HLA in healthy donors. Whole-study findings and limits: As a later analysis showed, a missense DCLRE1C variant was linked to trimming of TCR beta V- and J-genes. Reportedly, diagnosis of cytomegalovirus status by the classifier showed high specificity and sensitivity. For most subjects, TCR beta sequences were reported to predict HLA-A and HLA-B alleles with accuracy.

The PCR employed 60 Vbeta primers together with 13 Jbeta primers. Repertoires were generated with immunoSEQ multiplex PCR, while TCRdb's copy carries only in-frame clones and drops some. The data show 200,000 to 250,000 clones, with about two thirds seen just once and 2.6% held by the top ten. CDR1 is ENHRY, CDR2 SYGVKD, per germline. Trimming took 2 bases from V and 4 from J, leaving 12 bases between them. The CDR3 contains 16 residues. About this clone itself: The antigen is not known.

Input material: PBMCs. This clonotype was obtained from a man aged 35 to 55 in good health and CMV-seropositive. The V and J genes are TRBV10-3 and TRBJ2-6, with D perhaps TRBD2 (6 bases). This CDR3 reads CAISETSRSGANVLTF. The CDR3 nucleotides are TGTGCCATCAGTGAGACTAGCAGGTCCGGGGCCAACGTCCTGACTTTC.